This T cell receptor (beta chain) derives from a study of a mutant IDH1 vaccine in newly diagnosed glioma. The time point here: week 11, during vaccination. Doses of 300 ug of mutant IDH1 20-mer peptide were given with topical imiquimod. Repertoires were generated with immunoSEQ multiplex PCR, while TCRdb's copy carries only in-frame clones and drops some. The data show roughly 57,000 clones, around 91% seen once. This clone was seen only once. Antigen: not known. Between the trimmed V and J ends, which lost 10 bases and 8 bases, there was a span of 23 bases. The CDR3 runs to 14 residues. Germline V gene sequence: CDR1 LNHDA, CDR2 SQIVND (reference sequence).

Sequences were derived from PBMCs, sampled from a glioma patient whose treatment included an IDH1 peptide vaccine. The TCR sequence derives from a man aged 40-49 years with glioma. The chain couples TRBV19 to TRBJ1-2; D gene ambiguous. The CDR3 reads CATKPAGLSWGYTF. The CDR3 DNA follows: TGTGCCACTAAACCCGCGGGGTTGTCTTGGGGCTACACCTTC.